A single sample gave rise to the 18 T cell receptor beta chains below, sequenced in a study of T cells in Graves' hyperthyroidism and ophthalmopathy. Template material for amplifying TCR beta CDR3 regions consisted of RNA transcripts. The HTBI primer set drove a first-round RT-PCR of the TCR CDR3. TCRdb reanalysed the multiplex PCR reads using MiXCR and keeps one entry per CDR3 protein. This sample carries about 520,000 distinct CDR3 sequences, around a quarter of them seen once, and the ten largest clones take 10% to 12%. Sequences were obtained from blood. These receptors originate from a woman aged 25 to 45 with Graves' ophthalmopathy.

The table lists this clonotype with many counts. In DNA, the CDR3 is TGCGCCAGCAGCTTGGAAGGAACGTTCCGGGAAGCTTTCTTT. It yields the protein CASSLEGTFREAFF. The gene calls are TRBV5-1 and TRBJ1-1; D gene unclear. The germline V and J ends were trimmed by 0 bases and 8 bases, with 14 bases remaining between them. The CDR3 spans 14 residues. Germline-derived CDR1 and CDR2 are SGHRS and YFSETQ.

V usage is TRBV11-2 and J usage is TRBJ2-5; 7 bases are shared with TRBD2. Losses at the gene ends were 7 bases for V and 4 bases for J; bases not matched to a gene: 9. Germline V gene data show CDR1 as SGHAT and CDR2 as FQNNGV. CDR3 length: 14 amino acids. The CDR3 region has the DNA TGTGCCAGCACCCCGGGGAGGGGAGGAGAGACCCAGTACTTC. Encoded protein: CASTPGRGGETQYF.

This CDR3 is CASTAQGPNYGYTF. The CDR3 bases are TGTGCCAGCACCGCACAGGGGCCAAACTATGGCTACACCTTC. This chain uses TRBV12-3 or TRBV12-4 with TRBJ1-2, with TRBD1 identical over 7 bases. CDR3 length equals 14 residues. V lost 7 bases, J lost 2 bases, and 7 bases stayed unmatched.

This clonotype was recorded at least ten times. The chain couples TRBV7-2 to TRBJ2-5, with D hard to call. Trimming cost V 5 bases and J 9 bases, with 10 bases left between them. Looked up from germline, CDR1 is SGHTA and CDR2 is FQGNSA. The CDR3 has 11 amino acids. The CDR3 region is CASSPEVAQYF. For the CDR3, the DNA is TGTGCCAGCAGCCCGGAAGTGGCCCAGTACTTC.

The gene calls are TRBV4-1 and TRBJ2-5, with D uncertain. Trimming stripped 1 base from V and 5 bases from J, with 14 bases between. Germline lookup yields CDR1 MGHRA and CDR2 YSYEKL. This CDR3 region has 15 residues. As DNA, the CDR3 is TGCGCCAGCAGCCAAGTTGCCAACCCGTGGGAGACCCAGTACTTC. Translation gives CASSQVANPWETQYF.

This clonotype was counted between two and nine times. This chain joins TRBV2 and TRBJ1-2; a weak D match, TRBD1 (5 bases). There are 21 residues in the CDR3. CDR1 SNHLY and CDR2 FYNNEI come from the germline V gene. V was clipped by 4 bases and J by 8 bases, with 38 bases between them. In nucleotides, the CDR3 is TGTGCCAGCAGTGTGTTCGCCGCCCTCTCTCTGAGTATTAAGGGGCCCTTGGGCTACACCTTC. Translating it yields CASSVFAALSLSIKGPLGYTF.

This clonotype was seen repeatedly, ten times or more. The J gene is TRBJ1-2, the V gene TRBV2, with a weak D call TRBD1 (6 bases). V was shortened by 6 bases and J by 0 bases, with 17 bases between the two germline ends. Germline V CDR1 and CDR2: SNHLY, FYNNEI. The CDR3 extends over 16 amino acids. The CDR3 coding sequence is TGTGCCAGCAGCCCTCCGGGACACTTAGCTAACTATGGCTACACCTTC. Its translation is CASSPPGHLANYGYTF.

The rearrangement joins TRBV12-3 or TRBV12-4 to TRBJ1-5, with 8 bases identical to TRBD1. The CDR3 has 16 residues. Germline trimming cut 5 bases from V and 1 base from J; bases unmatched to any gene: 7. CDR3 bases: TGTGCCAGCAGTCCCCGGACAGGGCCAAGCAATCAGCCCCAGCATTTT. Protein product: CASSPRTGPSNQPQHF.

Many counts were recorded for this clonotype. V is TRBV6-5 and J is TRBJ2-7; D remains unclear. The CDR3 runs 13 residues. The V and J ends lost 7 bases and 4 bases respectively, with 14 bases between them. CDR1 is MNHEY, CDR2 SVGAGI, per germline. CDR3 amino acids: CASIENIVYEQYF. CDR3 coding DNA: TGTGCCAGCATCGAAAATATAGTTTACGAGCAGTACTTC.

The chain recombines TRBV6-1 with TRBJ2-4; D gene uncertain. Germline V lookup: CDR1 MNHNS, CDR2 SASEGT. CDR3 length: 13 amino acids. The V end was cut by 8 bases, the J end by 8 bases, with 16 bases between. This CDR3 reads CASAASDLDIQYF. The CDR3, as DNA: TGTGCCAGCGCGGCTTCTGACCTTGACATTCAGTACTTC.

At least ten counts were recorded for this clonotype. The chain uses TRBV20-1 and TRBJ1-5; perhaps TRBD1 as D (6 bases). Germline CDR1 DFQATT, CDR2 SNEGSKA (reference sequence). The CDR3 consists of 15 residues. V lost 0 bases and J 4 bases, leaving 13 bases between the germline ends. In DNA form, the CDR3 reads TGCAGTGCTAGAGATTGGGAGCAGGGGAATCAGCCCCAGCATTTT. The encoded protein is CSARDWEQGNQPQHF.

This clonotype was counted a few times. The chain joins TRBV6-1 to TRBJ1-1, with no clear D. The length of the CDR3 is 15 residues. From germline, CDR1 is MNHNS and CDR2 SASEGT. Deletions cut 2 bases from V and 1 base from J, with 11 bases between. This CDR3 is CASSESNWGNTEAFF. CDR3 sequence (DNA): TGTGCCAGCAGTGAATCTAATTGGGGGAACACTGAAGCTTTCTTT.

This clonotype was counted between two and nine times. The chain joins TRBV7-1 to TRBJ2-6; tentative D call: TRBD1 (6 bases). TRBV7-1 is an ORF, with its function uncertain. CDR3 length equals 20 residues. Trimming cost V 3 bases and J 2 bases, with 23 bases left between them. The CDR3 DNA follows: TGTGCCAGCAGCTCGACCGGGACACCCAAGACCAAGACTGGGGCCAACGTCCTGACTTTC. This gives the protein CASSSTGTPKTKTGANVLTF.

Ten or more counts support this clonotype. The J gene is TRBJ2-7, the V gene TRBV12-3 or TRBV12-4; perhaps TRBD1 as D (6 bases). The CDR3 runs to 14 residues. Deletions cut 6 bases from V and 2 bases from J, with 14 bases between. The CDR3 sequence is CASRTGQHPYEQYF. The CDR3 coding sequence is TGTGCCAGCAGAACCGGACAGCATCCCTACGAGCAGTACTTC.

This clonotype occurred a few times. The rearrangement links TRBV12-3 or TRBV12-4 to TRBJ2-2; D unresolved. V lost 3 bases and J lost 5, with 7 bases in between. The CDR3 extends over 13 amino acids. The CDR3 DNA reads TGTGCCAGCAGTTTTGGGCGAACCGGGGAGCTGTTTTTT. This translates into CASSFGRTGELFF.

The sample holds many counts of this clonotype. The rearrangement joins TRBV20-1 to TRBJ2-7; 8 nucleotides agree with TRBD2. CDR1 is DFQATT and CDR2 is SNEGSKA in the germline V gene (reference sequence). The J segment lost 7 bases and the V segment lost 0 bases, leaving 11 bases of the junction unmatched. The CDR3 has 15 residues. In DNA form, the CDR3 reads TGCAGTGCTAGAGATAGGAGGCCGGGAGGGGATGAGCAGTACTTC. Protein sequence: CSARDRRPGGDEQYF.

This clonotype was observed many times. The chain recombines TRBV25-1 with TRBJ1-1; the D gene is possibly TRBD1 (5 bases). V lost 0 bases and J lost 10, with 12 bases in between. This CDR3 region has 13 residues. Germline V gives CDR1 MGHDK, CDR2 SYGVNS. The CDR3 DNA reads TGTGCCAGCAGTGAATATAGGGGAGACCGAGCTTTCTTT. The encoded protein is CASSEYRGDRAFF.

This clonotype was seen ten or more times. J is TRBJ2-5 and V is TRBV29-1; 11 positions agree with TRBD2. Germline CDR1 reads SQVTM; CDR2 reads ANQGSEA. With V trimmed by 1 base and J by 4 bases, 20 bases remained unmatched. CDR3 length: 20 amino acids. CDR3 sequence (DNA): TGCAGCGTTGAAGGCCCCGTTCTTTTTTTAGCGGGGGGGCCCGGAGAGACCCAGTACTTC. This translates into CSVEGPVLFLAGGPGETQYF.